This T cell receptor beta chain was retrieved from a study of blood T cell repertoires in COVID-19 (dated by TCRdb to the early 2020s). Study-wide context: The collaborator samples originated in the United States, Italy and Spain and spanned the acute and convalescent phases of COVID-19. Samples came from the ongoing ImmuneRACE study (first 160 participants) plus 1,254 subjects from 6 global collaborators. The dataset comprised deeply sampled blood TCRbeta repertoires from subjects exposed to, actively infected with, or recovered from COVID-19. The sample metadata nearly always contained a de-identified subject ID, COVID-19 status, age in years and sex. HLA class I and class II types, where available, came from metadata supplied by the sample provider rather than from assay-based typing. The prospective study material was composed of cDNA or gDNA derived from T cells, B-cell-depleted T cells, or PBMCs. The repertoires were released in a freely available public database intended as a resource for research on the immune response to SARS-CoV-2. Beyond this particular receptor, the publication reports: The quantity of clinical and demographic metadata differed by source and by participant and was supplied without curation.

In Seattle, one collaborating source enrolled patients while the infection was active and tracked those patients longitudinally over the course of disease. The collaborating institutions used their own protocols to collect whole blood in K2EDTA tubes. Collaborator samples were shipped for TCRbeta analysis as frozen whole blood, isolated PBMCs, or DNA extracted from either sample type. Of note for this clone: Its antigen specificity is not known. No per-base quality is available; no much larger clone lies one base away.

V is shortened by 4 bases, J by 4 bases, and the region joining them spans 13 bases. The CDR3 numbers 14 residues from cysteine through phenylalanine. Only CDR3 DNA is held: 42 bases, read in frame from base 1. From a lookup of the germline V gene, CDR1 and CDR2 are SQVTM and ANQGSEA. TCRbeta CDR3 regions were amplified from genomic DNA by means of the immunoSEQ Assay, a bias-controlled multiplex PCR. Per the authors' processing: The number of nucleated cells in each sample was estimated from the amplification of reference gene primers within the assay. To quantify the absolute abundance of each unique TCRbeta CDR3 rearrangement, sequence reads were collapsed and filtered. For each sample, productive Simpson clonality was calculated as the square root of Simpson's diversity index across productive rearrangements. Not all clones reach the TCRdb copy of this immuneACCESS table, which keeps in-frame sequences only. Checked studies attribute under half of the gap to unresolved V genes and leave the rest unexplained. Clonal size and the V and J genes are those of that table, whereas D and trimming came from the DNA. A total of about 500,000 clones appear in this sample, approximately 88% of them only once. The ten largest clones represent under 8.5% of the sample.

The sequenced material came from peripheral blood. The clonotype comes from a woman aged 45-60 years with COVID-19, enrolled during active disease. The chain links TRBV29-1 with TRBJ1-4; a weak D assignment points to TRBD1 (5 bases agree). CDR3 reads: CSVARLGDNEKLFF. The DNA reads TGCAGCGTTGCGAGGCTAGGGGATAATGAAAAACTGTTTTTT.